This TCR beta chain was sequenced for a study of blood T cell repertoires in COVID-19. Study information: The origin of the acute and convalescent COVID-19 samples was the United States, Italy and Spain.

Germline CDR1 reads SGHTA; CDR2 reads FQGNSA. This CDR3 is built from 14 residues. V lost 4 bases, J lost 2 bases, and 10 bases lay in between. Authors' analysis steps: By means of reference gene primer amplification, nucleated cell counts were estimated. Method: immunoSEQ multiplex PCR; TCRdb's copy keeps in-frame clones and lacks some. That table furnishes V, J and clone size, whereas the DNA furnished D and trimming. The sample lists 120,000 or so clones; approximately 71% were seen once. Material for sequencing was peripheral blood. The clonotype originates from a woman in her 70s with acute or convalescent COVID-19. The chain links TRBV7-2 to TRBJ2-3; D uncertain. The CDR3 spells CASSSGPPTDTQYF. CDR3 nucleotide sequence: TGTGCCAGCAGCTCTGGGCCACCCACAGATACGCAGTATTTT.